The 24 T cell receptor beta chains reported below all come from one sample, sequenced in a study of shared clonotypes between healthy human individuals. Here immunoSEQ multiplex PCR was the method, and the copy in TCRdb shows in-frame clones only, minus some. The table lists 2 million to 2.5 million clones, over 85% of them singletons. Sample: naive CD4+ T cells from PBMCs. Described subset: CD45RA+ positively selected. The receptors shown here come from a man younger than 35 in good health. Some clones in this sample may be carry-over from other donors' samples.

The chain has TRBV5-8 and TRBJ1-2; 9 nucleotides agree with TRBD1. The J segment lost 5 bases and the V segment lost 4 bases, leaving 6 bases of the junction unmatched. CDR1 is SGHTS, CDR2 YDEGEE, per germline. The CDR3 spans 14 residues. CDR3 nucleotide sequence: TGTGCCAGCAGCAGGGACAGGGAATTATATGGCTACACCTTC. Translated: CASSRDRELYGYTF.

This chain connects TRBV7-9 to TRBJ2-3, with TRBD1 as a possible D gene (5 bases). The CDR3 length is 16 residues. Trimming cost V 2 bases and J 1 base, with 13 bases left between them. Germline assignment: CDR1 SEHNR and CDR2 FQNEAQ (reference sequence). The CDR3 protein is CASSLHRPRRTDTQYF. CDR3 bases: TGTGCCAGCAGCTTACACAGGCCGAGGCGCACAGATACGCAGTATTTT.

This CDR3 is CASSEGRGPTNEKLFF. CDR3 DNA: TGTGCCAGCAGTGAAGGTCGAGGACCAACTAATGAAAAACTGTTTTTT. This chain links TRBV6-1 with TRBJ1-4; D remains ambiguous. The CDR3 loop spans 16 amino acids. Germline-derived CDR1 and CDR2 are MNHNS and SASEGT. V lost 1 base to trimming and J lost 0 bases, with 9 bases between them.

J is TRBJ2-7 and V is TRBV27; D gene ambiguous. The germline V gene has CDR1 MNHEY and CDR2 SMNVEV (reference sequence). V lost 5 bases to trimming and J lost 6 bases, with 11 bases between them. The CDR3 sequence is 12 residues long. The CDR3 reads CASSLVGGEQYF. CDR3 DNA: TGTGCCAGCAGTCTCGTCGGTGGCGAGCAGTACTTC.

The chain couples TRBV7-9 to TRBJ2-1; 9 bases align to TRBD2. The CDR3 is 16 amino acids. CDR1 is SEHNR and CDR2 is FQNEAQ in the germline V gene (reference sequence). V was clipped by 3 bases and J by 7 bases; unmatched bases: 10. For the CDR3, the DNA is TGTGCCAGCAGCTTTCGACCGGGACTAGCAAGGAATGAGCAGTTCTTC. As protein: CASSFRPGLARNEQFF.

The chain employs TRBV14 and TRBJ2-1, with 10 nucleotides matching TRBD2. This CDR3 region has 18 residues. The junction had 12 bases not matched to a gene; V was cut back by 3 bases and J by 4 bases. Per germline, CDR1 SGHDN and CDR2 FVKESK. This CDR3 reads CASSQYQSGRGLYNEQFF. Here the CDR3 DNA reads TGTGCCAGCAGCCAGTACCAAAGCGGGAGGGGGTTATACAATGAGCAGTTCTTC.

This sequence joins TRBV27 and TRBJ2-1, with a weak D call TRBD2 (5 bases). The germline V gene encodes CDR1 MNHEY and CDR2 SMNVEV (reference sequence). V was trimmed by 8 bases and J by 3 bases, leaving 14 bases between them. CDR3 length equals 14 residues. The CDR3 sequence: CASHGLSLYNEQFF. The CDR3 bases are TGTGCCAGCCACGGACTCTCACTCTACAATGAGCAGTTCTTC.

This chain uses TRBV5-8 with TRBJ2-3, with a possible D match to TRBD1 (7 bases). The germline V gene has CDR1 SGHTS and CDR2 YDEGEE. This CDR3 contains 16 residues. V dropped 0 bases and J dropped 1 base, with 12 bases sitting between them. Written as DNA, the CDR3 is TGTGCCAGCAGCTTGGGCCAGGGGGGCGGCACAGATACGCAGTATTTT. This sequence encodes CASSLGQGGGTDTQYF.

The V and J genes are TRBV7-6 and TRBJ2-6; 11 bases align to TRBD2. Germline V lookup: CDR1 SGHVS, CDR2 FNYEAQ. V shed 5 bases and J 0 bases; nucleotides not matched to a gene: 3. This CDR3 comprises 17 residues. CDR3 sequence: CASSPGLAVSGANVLTF. CDR3 in DNA: TGTGCCAGCAGCCCGGGACTAGCGGTCTCTGGGGCCAACGTCCTGACTTTC.

V is TRBV4-1 and J is TRBJ2-2; TRBD2 aligns across 7 bases. In germline, CDR1 is MGHRA, CDR2 YSYEKL. The CDR3 is 18 amino acids. Trimming took 5 bases from V and 4 from J; bases not matched to a gene: 16. The CDR3 region has the DNA TGCGCCAGCAGCTACCCCCGGGACTATCCTATTGCCACCGGGGAGCTGTTTTTT. Residues: CASSYPRDYPIATGELFF.

V usage is TRBV10-3 and J usage is TRBJ1-2; D is ambiguous. From germline, CDR1 is ENHRY and CDR2 SYGVKD. The V and J ends lost 4 bases and 5 bases respectively, with 8 bases between them. The CDR3 loop spans 12 amino acids. This chain's CDR3 is CAISVEGYGYTF. The CDR3 DNA reads as TGTGCCATCAGTGTTGAGGGTTATGGCTACACCTTC.

As concerns this clone: Different DNA sequences within this sample yield the same CDR3. This chain's CDR3 is CASSLRPGGETQYF. DNA for the CDR3: TGTGCCAGCAGTTTACGCCCAGGGGGAGAGACCCAGTACTTC. The rearrangement uses TRBV27 and TRBJ2-5; TRBD1 matches at 7 bases. With V trimmed by 2 bases and J by 4 bases, 4 bases remained unmatched. CDR1 is MNHEY and CDR2 is SMNVEV in the germline V gene (reference sequence). The CDR3 runs to 14 residues.

The chain uses TRBV4-1 and TRBJ2-1; 11 nucleotides agree with TRBD2. This CDR3 contains 15 residues. Looked up from germline, CDR1 is MGHRA and CDR2 is YSYEKL. Trimming cost V 4 bases and J 10 bases; bases outside gene matches: 9. For the CDR3, the DNA is TGCGCCAGCAGCCTCGGACTAGCGGGTGGTAGCGAGCAGTTCTTC. Its protein is CASSLGLAGGSEQFF.

The J gene is TRBJ2-1, the V gene TRBV5-1; possible D gene TRBD1, 6 bases. Germline CDR1 and CDR2: SGHRS and YFSETQ. This CDR3 is built from 14 residues. Trimming stripped 5 bases from V and 8 bases from J, with 17 bases between. CDR3 coding DNA: TGCGCCAGCAGGGGCGGTCAGGGGTACTATGAGCAGTTCTTC. It encodes CASRGGQGYYEQFF.

As regards this clone: Other DNA sequences in the sample encode the same CDR3. The V call is TRBV28, the J call TRBJ2-1; 8 nucleotides line up with TRBD2. V lost 2 bases to trimming and J lost 4 bases; unmatched junction nucleotides: 7. The CDR3 has 16 residues. The germline CDR1 and CDR2 sequences are MDHEN and SYDVKM. The CDR3 coding sequence is TGTGCCAGCAGTTTAGGGGGAAGCGGGAGTTACAATGAGCAGTTCTTC. Amino acids: CASSLGGSGSYNEQFF.

V is TRBV5-1 and J is TRBJ1-4; TRBD1 aligns across 7 bases. CDR1 is SGHRS, CDR2 YFSETQ, per germline. The CDR3 consists of 15 residues. V shed 0 bases, J shed 6 bases, and the junction held 5 bases outside the gene matches. The CDR3 loop reads CASSLEQGSYEKLFF. The CDR3 DNA reads TGCGCCAGCAGCTTGGAACAGGGGAGTTATGAAAAACTGTTTTTT. The variable domain in full, with the rest retrieved from reference TRBV5-1 and TRBJ1-4, is KAGVTQTPRYLIKTRGQQVTLSCSPISGHRSVSWYQQTPGQGLQFLFEYFSETQRNKGNFPGRFSGRQFSNSRSEMNVSTLELGDSALYLCASSLEQGSYEKLFFGSGTQLSVL.

The chain links TRBV23-1 to TRBJ2-7; unclear D gene. TRBV23-1 is an ORF, and what it does is uncertain. Between the trimmed V and J ends, which lost 7 bases and 2 bases, there was a span of 24 bases. The CDR3 consists of 17 residues. CDR3 loop: CASISSLVGSLPYEQYF. The CDR3 nucleotides are TGCGCCAGCATCAGTTCGCTTGTGGGGTCCCTTCCCTACGAGCAGTACTTC.

The chain joins TRBV28 to TRBJ2-1, with 11 bases aligning to TRBD1. The CDR3 runs to 20 residues. Germline CDR1 MDHEN, CDR2 SYDVKM. J gave up 6 bases and V 7 bases, and 23 bases lay outside the gene matches. CDR3 protein: CASTHPPGQGDLAGINEQFF. DNA of the CDR3: TGTGCCAGCACCCATCCTCCGGGACAGGGGGATTTAGCGGGAATCAATGAGCAGTTCTTC.

The chain joins TRBV7-9 to TRBJ2-7; 12 bases align to TRBD2. CDR1 is SEHNR and CDR2 is FQNEAQ in the germline V gene (reference sequence). Trimming cost V 5 bases and J 0 bases; bases outside gene matches: 5. The CDR3 consists of 16 residues. CDR3 in amino acids: CASSLTSGRTSYEQYF. Here the CDR3 DNA reads TGTGCCAGCAGCCTTACTAGCGGGAGGACCTCCTACGAGCAGTACTTC.

Notes on this clone: Other DNA sequences in this specimen translate into the identical CDR3. This chain links TRBV5-1 with TRBJ1-5, with D hard to call. V was pared by 0 bases and J by 2 bases, with 3 bases between. Germline V CDR1 and CDR2: SGHRS, YFSETQ. The CDR3 extends over 13 amino acids. The CDR3 loop is CASSLDGNQPQHF. CDR3 DNA sequence: TGCGCCAGCAGCTTGGATGGCAATCAGCCCCAGCATTTT.

V usage is TRBV10-3 and J usage is TRBJ2-7, with 11 bases that match TRBD2. CDR1 and CDR2 from the germline V gene are ENHRY and SYGVKD. V gave up 1 base and J gave up 6 bases; unmatched junction bases: 14. This CDR3 spans 18 amino acids. CDR3 protein: CAISEYLPRSGRASEQYF. The CDR3 DNA reads as TGTGCCATCAGTGAGTATCTGCCTCGTAGCGGGAGGGCCAGCGAGCAGTACTTC.

The chain combines TRBV7-3 with TRBJ1-1; D is unresolved. CDR1 is SGHTA, CDR2 FQGTGA, per germline. The CDR3 length is 13 residues. V shed 2 bases and J shed 1 base, with 5 bases lying between them. This chain's CDR3 is CASSLYRNTEAFF. The CDR3 DNA is TGTGCCAGCAGCTTATACAGGAACACTGAAGCTTTCTTT.

The J gene is TRBJ2-3, the V gene TRBV5-1; D uncertain. The CDR3 length is 15 residues. V dropped 1 base and J dropped 9 bases, with 18 bases sitting between them. CDR1 SGHRS and CDR2 YFSETQ come from the germline V gene. The DNA of the CDR3 is TGCGCCAGCAGCTTGTCCCCCAAAACCGAGGTCACGCAGTATTTT. The encoded protein is CASSLSPKTEVTQYF. Filled out from reference TRBV5-1 and TRBJ2-3, the complete variable domain reads KAGVTQTPRYLIKTRGQQVTLSCSPISGHRSVSWYQQTPGQGLQFLFEYFSETQRNKGNFPGRFSGRQFSNSRSEMNVSTLELGDSALYLCASSLSPKTEVTQYFGPGTRLTVL.

This chain links TRBV5-1 with TRBJ1-3; the D is unclear. In germline, CDR1 is SGHRS, CDR2 YFSETQ. V was cut by 1 base and J by 0 bases, with 11 bases left in between. The CDR3 runs to 16 residues. CDR3 bases: TGCGCCAGCAGCTTGTTAGATGCTGGCTCTGGAAACACCATATATTTT. Translated, it gives CASSLLDAGSGNTIYF.